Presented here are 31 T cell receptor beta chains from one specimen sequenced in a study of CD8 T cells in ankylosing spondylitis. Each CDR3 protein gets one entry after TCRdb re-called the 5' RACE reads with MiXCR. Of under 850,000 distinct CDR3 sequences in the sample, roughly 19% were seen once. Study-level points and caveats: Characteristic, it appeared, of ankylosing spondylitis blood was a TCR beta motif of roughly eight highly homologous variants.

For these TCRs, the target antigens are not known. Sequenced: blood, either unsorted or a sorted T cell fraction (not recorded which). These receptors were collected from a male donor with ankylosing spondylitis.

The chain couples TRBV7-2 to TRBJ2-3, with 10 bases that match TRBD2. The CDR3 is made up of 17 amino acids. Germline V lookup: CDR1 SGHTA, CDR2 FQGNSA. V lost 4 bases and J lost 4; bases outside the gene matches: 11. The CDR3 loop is CASSSFSGGSRSDTQYF. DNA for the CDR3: TGTGCCAGCAGCTCTTTTAGCGGGGGGTCCAGGTCAGATACGCAGTATTTT.

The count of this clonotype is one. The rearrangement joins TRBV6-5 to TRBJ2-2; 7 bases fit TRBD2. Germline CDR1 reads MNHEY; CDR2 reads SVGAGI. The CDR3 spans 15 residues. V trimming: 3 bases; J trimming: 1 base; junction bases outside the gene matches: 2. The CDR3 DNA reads TGTGCCAGCAGTTATGGCGGGAGGAACACCGGGGAGCTGTTTTTT. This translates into CASSYGGRNTGELFF.

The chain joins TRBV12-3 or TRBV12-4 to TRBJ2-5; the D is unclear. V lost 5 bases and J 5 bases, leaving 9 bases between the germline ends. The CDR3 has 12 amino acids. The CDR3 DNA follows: TGTGCCAGCAGTAAGAGGTGGGAGACCCAGTACTTC. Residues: CASSKRWETQYF.

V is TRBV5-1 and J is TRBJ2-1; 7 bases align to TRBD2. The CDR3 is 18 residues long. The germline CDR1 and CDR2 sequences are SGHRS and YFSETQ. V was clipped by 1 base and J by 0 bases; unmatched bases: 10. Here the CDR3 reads CASSLHPGTGGSYNEQFF. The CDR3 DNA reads TGCGCCAGCAGCTTGCATCCCGGGACGGGGGGCTCCTACAATGAGCAGTTCTTC.

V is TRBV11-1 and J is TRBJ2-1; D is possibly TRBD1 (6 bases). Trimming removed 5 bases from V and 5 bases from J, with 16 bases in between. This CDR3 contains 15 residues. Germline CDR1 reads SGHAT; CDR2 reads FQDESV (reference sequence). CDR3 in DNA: TGTGCCAGCAGCCCTCGGACAGTTGGGGACAATGAGCAGTTCTTC. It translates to CASSPRTVGDNEQFF.

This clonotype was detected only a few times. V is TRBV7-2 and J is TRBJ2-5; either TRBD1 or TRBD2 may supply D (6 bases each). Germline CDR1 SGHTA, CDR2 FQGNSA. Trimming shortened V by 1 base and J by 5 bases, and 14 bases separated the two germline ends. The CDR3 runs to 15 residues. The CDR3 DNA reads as TGTGCCAGCAGCTTAGATAGACGAGGGGGGGAGACCCAGTACTTC. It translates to CASSLDRRGGETQYF. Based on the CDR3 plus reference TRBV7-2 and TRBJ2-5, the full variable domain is GAGVSQSPSNKVTEKGKDVELRCDPISGHTALYWYRQSLGQGLEFLIYFQGNSAPDKSGLPSDRFSAERTGGSVSTLTIQRTQQEDSAVYLCASSLDRRGGETQYFGPGTRLLVL.

Here the CDR3 DNA reads TGTGCCAGCAGCTCAAGGACCGGCAGACCGAACACCGGGGAGCTGTTTTTT. Translation gives CASSSRTGRPNTGELFF. The chain couples TRBV11-3 to TRBJ2-2; D is ambiguous. Germline V gene sequence: CDR1 SGHNT, CDR2 YENEEA. The germline V and J ends were trimmed by 4 bases and 0 bases, with 15 bases remaining between them. The CDR3 runs 17 residues.

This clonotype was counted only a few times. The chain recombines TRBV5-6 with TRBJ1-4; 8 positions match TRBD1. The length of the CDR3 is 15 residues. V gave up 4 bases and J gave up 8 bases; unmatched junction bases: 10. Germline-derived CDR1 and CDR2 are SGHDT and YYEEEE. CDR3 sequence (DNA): TGTGCCAGCAGCCCGGACAGGGCCGGGGGAGAAAAACTGTTTTTT. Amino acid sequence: CASSPDRAGGEKLFF. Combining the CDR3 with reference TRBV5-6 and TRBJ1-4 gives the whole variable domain DAGVTQSPTHLIKTRGQQVTLRCSPKSGHDTVSWYQQALGQGPQFIFQYYEEEERQRGNFPDRFSGHQFPNYSSELNVNALLLGDSALYLCASSPDRAGGEKLFFGSGTQLSVL.

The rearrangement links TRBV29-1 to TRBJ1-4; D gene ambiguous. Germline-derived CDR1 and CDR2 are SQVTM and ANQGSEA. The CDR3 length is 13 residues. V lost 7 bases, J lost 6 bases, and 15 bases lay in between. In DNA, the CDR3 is TGCAGCGCCCGGACTTCGTGGGATGAAAAACTGTTTTTT. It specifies CSARTSWDEKLFF.

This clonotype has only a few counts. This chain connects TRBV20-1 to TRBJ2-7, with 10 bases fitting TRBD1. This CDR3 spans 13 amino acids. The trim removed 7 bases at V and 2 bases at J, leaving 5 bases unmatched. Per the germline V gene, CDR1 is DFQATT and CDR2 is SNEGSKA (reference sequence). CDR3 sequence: CSVPTGGPYEQYF. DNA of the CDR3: TGCAGTGTCCCGACAGGGGGCCCCTACGAGCAGTACTTC.

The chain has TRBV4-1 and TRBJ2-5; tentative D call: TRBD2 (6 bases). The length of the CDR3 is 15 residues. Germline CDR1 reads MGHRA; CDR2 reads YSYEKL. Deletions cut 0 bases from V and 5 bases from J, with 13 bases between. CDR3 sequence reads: CASSQEGRGGETQYF. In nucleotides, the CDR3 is TGCGCCAGCAGCCAAGAAGGGCGGGGCGGGGAGACCCAGTACTTC.

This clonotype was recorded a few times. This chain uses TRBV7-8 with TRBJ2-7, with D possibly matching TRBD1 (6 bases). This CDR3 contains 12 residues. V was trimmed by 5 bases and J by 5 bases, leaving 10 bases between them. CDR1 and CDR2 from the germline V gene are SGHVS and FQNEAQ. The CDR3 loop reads CASSPDRHEQYF. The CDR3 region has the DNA TGTGCCAGCAGCCCTGACAGGCACGAGCAGTACTTC.

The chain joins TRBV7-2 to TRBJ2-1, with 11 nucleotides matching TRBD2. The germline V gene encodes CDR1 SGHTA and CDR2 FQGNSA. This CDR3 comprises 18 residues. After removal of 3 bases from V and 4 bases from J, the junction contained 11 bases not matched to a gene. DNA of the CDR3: TGTGCCAGCAGCTTTAGCGGGAGGGCCAGTGGGAAATACAATGAGCAGTTCTTC. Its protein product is CASSFSGRASGKYNEQFF.

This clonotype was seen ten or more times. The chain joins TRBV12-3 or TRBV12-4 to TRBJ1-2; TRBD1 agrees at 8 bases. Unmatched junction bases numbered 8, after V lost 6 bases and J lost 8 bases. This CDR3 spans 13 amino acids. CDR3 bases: TGTGCCAGCAGCCCAGGACAGGGAGGGGGCTACACCTTC. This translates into CASSPGQGGGYTF.

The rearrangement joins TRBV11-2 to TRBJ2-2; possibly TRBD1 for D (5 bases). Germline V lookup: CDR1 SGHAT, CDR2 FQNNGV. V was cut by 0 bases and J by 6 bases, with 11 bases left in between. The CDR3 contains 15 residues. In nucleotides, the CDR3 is TGTGCCAGCAGCTTAGACGTCAGGGTCTCCGGGGAGCTGTTTTTT. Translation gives CASSLDVRVSGELFF. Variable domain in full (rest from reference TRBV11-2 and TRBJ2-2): EAGVAQSPRYKIIEKRQSVAFWCNPISGHATLYWYQQILGQGPKLLIQFQNNGVVDDSQLPKDRFSAERLKGVDSTLKIQPAKLEDSAVYLCASSLDVRVSGELFFGEGSRLTVL.

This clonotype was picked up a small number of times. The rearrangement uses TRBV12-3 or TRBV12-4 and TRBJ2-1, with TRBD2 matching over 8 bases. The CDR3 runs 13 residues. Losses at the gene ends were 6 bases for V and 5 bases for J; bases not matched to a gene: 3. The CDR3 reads CASSILADNEQFF. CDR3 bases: TGTGCCAGCAGCATACTAGCGGACAATGAGCAGTTCTTC.

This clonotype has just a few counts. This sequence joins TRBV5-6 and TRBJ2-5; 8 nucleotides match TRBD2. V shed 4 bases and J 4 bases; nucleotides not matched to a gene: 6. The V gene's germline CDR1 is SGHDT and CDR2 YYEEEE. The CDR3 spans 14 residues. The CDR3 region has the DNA TGTGCCAGCAGCCTACCAGGGACTAGAGAGACCCAGTACTTC. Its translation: CASSLPGTRETQYF.

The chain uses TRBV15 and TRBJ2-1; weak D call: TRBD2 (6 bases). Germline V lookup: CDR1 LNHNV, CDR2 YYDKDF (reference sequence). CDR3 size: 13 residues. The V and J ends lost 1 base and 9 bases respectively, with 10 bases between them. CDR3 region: CATSRAGGTEQFF. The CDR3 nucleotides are TGTGCCACCAGCAGAGCCGGGGGAACTGAGCAGTTCTTC. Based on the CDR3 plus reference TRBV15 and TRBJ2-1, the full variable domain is DAMVIQNPRYQVTQFGKPVTLSCSQTLNHNVMYWYQQKSSQAPKLLFHYYDKDFNNEADTPDNFQSRRPNTSFCFLDIRSPGLGDTAMYLCATSRAGGTEQFFGPGTRLTVL.

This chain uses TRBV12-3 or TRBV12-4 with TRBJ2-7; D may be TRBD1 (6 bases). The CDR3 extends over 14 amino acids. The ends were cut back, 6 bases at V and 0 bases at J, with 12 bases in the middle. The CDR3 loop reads CASRGGQISYEQYF. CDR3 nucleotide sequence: TGTGCCAGCAGAGGTGGACAGATCTCCTACGAGCAGTACTTC.

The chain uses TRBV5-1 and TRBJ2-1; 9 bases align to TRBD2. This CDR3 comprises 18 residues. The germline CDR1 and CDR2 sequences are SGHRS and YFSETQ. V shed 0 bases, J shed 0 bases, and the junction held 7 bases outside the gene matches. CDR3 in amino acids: CASSLEASGMSSYNEQFF. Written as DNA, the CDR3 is TGCGCCAGCAGCTTGGAGGCTAGCGGGATGAGCTCCTACAATGAGCAGTTCTTC. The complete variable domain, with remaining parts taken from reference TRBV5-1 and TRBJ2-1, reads KAGVTQTPRYLIKTRGQQVTLSCSPISGHRSVSWYQQTPGQGLQFLFEYFSETQRNKGNFPGRFSGRQFSNSRSEMNVSTLELGDSALYLCASSLEASGMSSYNEQFFGPGTRLTVL.

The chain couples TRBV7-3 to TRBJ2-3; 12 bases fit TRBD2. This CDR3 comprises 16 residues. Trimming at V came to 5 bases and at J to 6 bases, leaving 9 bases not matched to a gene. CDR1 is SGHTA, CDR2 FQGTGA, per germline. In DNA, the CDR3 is TGTGCCAGCAGCACCTCTAGCGGGGGGGGCGCGGATACGCAGTATTTT. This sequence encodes CASSTSSGGGADTQYF.

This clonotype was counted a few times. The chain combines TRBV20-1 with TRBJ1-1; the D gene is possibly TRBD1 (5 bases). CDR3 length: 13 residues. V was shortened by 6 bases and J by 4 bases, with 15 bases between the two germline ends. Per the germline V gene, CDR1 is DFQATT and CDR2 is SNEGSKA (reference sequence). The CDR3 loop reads CSAPKAGGTEAFF. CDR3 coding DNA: TGCAGTGCACCGAAGGCCGGGGGCACTGAAGCTTTCTTT.

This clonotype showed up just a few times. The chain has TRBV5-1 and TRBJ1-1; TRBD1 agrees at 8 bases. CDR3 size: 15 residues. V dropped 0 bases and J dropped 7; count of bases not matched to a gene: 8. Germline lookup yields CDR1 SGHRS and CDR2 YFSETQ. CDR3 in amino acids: CASSLGDRGLGEAFF. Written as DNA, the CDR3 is TGCGCCAGCAGCTTGGGCGACAGGGGTCTAGGTGAAGCTTTCTTT.

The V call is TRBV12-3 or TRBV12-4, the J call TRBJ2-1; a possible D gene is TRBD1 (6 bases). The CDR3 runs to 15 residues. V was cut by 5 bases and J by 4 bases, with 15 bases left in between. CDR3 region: CASSHRVNRYNEQFF. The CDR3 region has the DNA TGTGCCAGCAGTCACAGGGTAAATCGGTACAATGAGCAGTTCTTC.

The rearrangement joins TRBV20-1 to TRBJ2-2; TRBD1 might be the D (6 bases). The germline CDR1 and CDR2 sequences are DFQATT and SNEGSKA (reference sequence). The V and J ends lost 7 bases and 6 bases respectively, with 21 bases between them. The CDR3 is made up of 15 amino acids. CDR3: CSVGAPDRDSGELFF. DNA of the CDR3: TGCAGTGTAGGCGCCCCGGACAGAGACTCCGGGGAGCTGTTTTTT.

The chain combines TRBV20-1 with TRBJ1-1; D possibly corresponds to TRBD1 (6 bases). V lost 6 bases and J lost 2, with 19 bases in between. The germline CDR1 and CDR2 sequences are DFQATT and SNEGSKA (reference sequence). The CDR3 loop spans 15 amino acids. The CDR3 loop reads CSAPGGGGQNTEAFF. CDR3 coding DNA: TGCAGTGCCCCGGGGGGCGGGGGACAAAACACTGAAGCTTTCTTT.

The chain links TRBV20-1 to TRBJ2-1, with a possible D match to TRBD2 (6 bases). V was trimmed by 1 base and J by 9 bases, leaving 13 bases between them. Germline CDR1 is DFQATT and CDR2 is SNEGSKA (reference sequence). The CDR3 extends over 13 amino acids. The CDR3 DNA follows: TGCAGTGCTAGAGGGGGTAGAGCGGGTGAGCAGTTCTTC. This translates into CSARGGRAGEQFF.

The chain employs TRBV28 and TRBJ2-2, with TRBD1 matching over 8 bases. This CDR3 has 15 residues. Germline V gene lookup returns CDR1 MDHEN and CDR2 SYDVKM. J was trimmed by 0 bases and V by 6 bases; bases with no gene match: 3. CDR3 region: CASRGTGANTGELFF. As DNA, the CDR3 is TGTGCCAGCAGGGGGACAGGAGCGAACACCGGGGAGCTGTTTTTT. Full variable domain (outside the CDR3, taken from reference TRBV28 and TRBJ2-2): DVKVTQSSRYLVKRTGEKVFLECVQDMDHENMFWYRQDPGLGLRLIYFSYDVKMKEKGDIPEGYSVSREKKERFSLILESASTNQTSMYLCASRGTGANTGELFFGEGSRLTVL.

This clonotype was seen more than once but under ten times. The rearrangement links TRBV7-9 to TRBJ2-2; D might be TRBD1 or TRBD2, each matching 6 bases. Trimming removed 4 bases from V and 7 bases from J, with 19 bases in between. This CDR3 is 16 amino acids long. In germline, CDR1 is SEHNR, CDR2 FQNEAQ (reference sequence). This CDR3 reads CASSSTTRGASGELFF. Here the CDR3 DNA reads TGTGCCAGCAGCTCCACCACGAGGGGGGCAAGCGGGGAGCTGTTTTTT.

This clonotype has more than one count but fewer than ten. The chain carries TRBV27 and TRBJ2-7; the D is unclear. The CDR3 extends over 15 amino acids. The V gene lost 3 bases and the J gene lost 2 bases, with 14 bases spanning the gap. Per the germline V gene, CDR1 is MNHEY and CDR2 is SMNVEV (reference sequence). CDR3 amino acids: CASSLLAASTYEQYF. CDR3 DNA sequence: TGTGCCAGCAGTTTGTTGGCGGCTTCAACCTACGAGCAGTACTTC.

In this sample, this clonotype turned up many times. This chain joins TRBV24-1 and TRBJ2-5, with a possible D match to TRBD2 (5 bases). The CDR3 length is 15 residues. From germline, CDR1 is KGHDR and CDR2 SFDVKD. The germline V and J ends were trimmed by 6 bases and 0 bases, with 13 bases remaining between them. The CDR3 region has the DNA TGTGCCACCAGTACACTAGTGATGGACCAAGAGACCCAGTACTTC. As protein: CATSTLVMDQETQYF.